The 7 T cell receptor beta chains below were found in one sample sequenced in a study of blood T cell repertoires in COVID-19. The repertoire was sequenced with immunoSEQ multiplex PCR; TCRdb's copy has only in-frame clones and lacks some. The data show about 260,000 clones, roughly 88% seen once. Sequencing was done on a sample of peripheral blood. The source of these receptors is a woman between 70 and 85 years old with COVID-19, enrolled during active disease.

This clone was seen a handful of times. At one end the junction does not follow the germline gene, possibly because of a read error. CDR3 in amino acids: CASERQGGNRPQHF. In DNA form, the CDR3 reads TGTGCCAGCGAAAGACAGGGTGGGAATCGGCCCCAGCATTTT. The chain joins TRBV2 to TRBJ1-5, with 7 bases aligning to TRBD1. The V gene's germline CDR1 is SNHLY and CDR2 FYNNEI. The CDR3 is 14 amino acids. The full variable domain, completed using reference TRBV2 and TRBJ1-5, is EPEVTQTPSHQVTQMGQEVILRCVPISNHLYFYWYRQILGQKVEFLVSFYNNEISEKSEIFDDQFSVERPDGSNFTLKIRSTKLEDSAMYFCASERQGGNRPQHFGDGTRLSIL.

V is TRBV6-5 and J is TRBJ2-7, with 8 bases that match TRBD1. Germline V gene sequence: CDR1 MNHEY, CDR2 SVGAGI. This CDR3 is built from 14 residues. With V trimmed by 5 bases and J by 6 bases, 9 bases remained unmatched. This CDR3 reads CASSRGQGSGEQYF. The CDR3 bases are TGTGCCAGCAGTAGAGGACAGGGCTCGGGCGAGCAGTACTTC.

The chain couples TRBV6-5 to TRBJ2-7; the D is unclear. Trimming cost V 2 bases and J 1 base, with 9 bases left between them. The CDR3 spans 14 residues. Looked up from germline, CDR1 is MNHEY and CDR2 is SVGAGI. In DNA, the CDR3 is TGTGCCAGCAGTTACGACTTCTCGTCCTACGAGCAGTACTTC. This sequence encodes CASSYDFSSYEQYF.

The V and J genes are TRBV5-6 and TRBJ1-1; D remains unclear. V was pared by 0 bases and J by 1 base, with 10 bases between. Germline CDR1 reads SGHDT; CDR2 reads YYEEEE. This CDR3 region has 15 residues. The CDR3 sequence is CASSLVGRRNTEAFF. The DNA of the CDR3 is TGTGCCAGCAGCTTGGTCGGGAGGCGGAACACTGAAGCTTTCTTT. The full variable domain, its missing parts supplied by reference TRBV5-6 and TRBJ1-1, is DAGVTQSPTHLIKTRGQQVTLRCSPKSGHDTVSWYQQALGQGPQFIFQYYEEEERQRGNFPDRFSGHQFPNYSSELNVNALLLGDSALYLCASSLVGRRNTEAFFGQGTRLTVV.

The chain couples TRBV3-1 (or the pseudogene TRBV3-2) to TRBJ1-3, with 8 bases identical to TRBD1. Germline-derived CDR1 and CDR2 are LGHDT and YNNKEL (reference sequence). This CDR3 is 17 amino acids long. V shed 4 bases and J 2 bases; nucleotides not matched to a gene: 10. The CDR3 sequence: CASSPRWTGITGNTIYF. CDR3 coding DNA: TGTGCCAGCAGCCCACGGTGGACAGGGATCACTGGAAACACCATATATTTT.

The CDR3 nucleotides read TGTGCCTGGAGTGTAGGGACTCTAGAGTCTTACGAGCAGTACTTC. Translation: CAWSVGTLESYEQYF. The chain combines TRBV30 with TRBJ2-7; a possible D gene is TRBD2 (6 bases). This CDR3 is built from 15 residues. Germline V gene sequence: CDR1 GTSNPN, CDR2 SVGIG (reference sequence). Trimming took off 0 bases at V and 4 bases at J, with 16 bases between the two ends.

This chain links TRBV6-5 with TRBJ1-5, with TRBD1 identical over 8 bases. CDR1 is MNHEY, CDR2 SVGAGI, per germline. Losses at the gene ends were 6 bases for V and 7 bases for J; bases not matched to a gene: 2. The CDR3 sequence is 12 residues long. The CDR3 nucleotides are TGTGCCAGCAGGACAGGGGCCCAGCCCCAGCATTTT. This codes for CASRTGAQPQHF.